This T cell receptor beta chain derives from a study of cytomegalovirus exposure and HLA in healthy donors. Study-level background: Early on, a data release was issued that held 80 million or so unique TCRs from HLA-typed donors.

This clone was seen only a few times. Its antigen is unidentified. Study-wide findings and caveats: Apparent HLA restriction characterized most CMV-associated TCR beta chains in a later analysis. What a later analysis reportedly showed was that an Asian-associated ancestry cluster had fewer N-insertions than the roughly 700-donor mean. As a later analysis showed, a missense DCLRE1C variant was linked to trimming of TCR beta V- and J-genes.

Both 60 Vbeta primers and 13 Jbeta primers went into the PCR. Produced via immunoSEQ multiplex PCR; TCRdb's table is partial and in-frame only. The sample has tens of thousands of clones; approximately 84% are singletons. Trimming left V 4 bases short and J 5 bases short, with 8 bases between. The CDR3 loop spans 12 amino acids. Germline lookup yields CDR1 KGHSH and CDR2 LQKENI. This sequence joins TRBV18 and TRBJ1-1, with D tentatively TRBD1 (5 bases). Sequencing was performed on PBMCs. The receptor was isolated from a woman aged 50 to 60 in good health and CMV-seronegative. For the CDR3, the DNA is TGTGCCAGCTCACTTCGACAGACTGAAGCTTTCTTT. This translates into CASSLRQTEAFF.